The present entry profiles one T cell receptor (beta chain) with its context. Its matching antigen is unknown. This sample was taken from a study of T cell responses to AZD1222 COVID-19 vaccine. Germline CDR1 SGDLS, CDR2 YYNGEE. Trimming took off 0 bases at V and 3 bases at J, with 15 bases between the two ends. The CDR3 loop spans 16 amino acids. The study's findings and limits: Seropositive status at baseline applied to only six AZD1222 recipients. Spike-specific TCR breadth and depth went up after people got two AZD1222 doses. It should be noted that donors were predominantly white British and more often female, and clonal diversity was possibly underestimated. CD4 TCRs associated with vaccination spanned spike, dominating at 160-218 and 743-854.

Some clones are missing from TCRdb's copy, which holds only in-frame ones; the method was immunoSEQ multiplex PCR. The table lists 95,000 to 150,000 clones, 85% to 90% of them singletons. J is TRBJ1-1 and V is TRBV9; D gene ambiguous. This clonotype was obtained from an adult in good health. The sequenced sample was peripheral blood, obtained on day 0 of AZD1222 vaccination. CDR3 in amino acids: CASSVVTVEIYTEAFF. The DNA for the CDR3 is TGTGCCAGCAGCGTAGTAACAGTTGAGATCTACACTGAAGCTTTCTTT.